This T cell receptor (beta chain) was observed in a study of T cell changes during pregnancy in multiple sclerosis. Trimming cost V 3 bases and J 9 bases; bases outside gene matches: 8. CDR1 MNHEY and CDR2 SVGAGI come from the germline V gene. CDR3 size: 15 residues. Profiled with immunoSEQ multiplex PCR; TCRdb holds only in-frame clones, not every one. The sample lists some 16,000 clones; about 80% were seen once. Here the sequenced sample was CD8+ T cells from peripheral blood mononuclear cells, taken after pregnancy. The receptor was derived from a female donor in good health, enrolled as a control in a pregnancy study. The rearrangement uses TRBV6-5 and TRBJ2-1; 10 bases are a match to TRBD2. The CDR3 reads CASSYRASGGGEQFF. CDR3 coding DNA: TGTGCCAGCAGTTATCGGGCTAGCGGGGGAGGTGAGCAGTTCTTC.